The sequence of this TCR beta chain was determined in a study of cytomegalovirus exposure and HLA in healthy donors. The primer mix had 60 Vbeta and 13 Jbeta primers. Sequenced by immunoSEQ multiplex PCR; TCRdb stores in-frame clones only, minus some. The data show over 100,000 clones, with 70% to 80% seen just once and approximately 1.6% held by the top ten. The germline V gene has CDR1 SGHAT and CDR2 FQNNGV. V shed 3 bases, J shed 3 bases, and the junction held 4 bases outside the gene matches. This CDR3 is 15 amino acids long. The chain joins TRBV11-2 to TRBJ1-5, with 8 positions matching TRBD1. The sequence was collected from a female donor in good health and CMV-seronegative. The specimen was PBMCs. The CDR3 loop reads CASSFGTGVNQPQHF. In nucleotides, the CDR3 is TGTGCCAGCAGCTTCGGGACAGGAGTCAATCAGCCCCAGCATTTT.